This record concerns one T cell receptor beta chain sequence. TCRdb ran MiXCR on the 5' RACE reads and lists one entry per CDR3 protein. The sample holds about 360,000 distinct CDR3 sequences, approximately 22% seen once. The CDR3 sequence is 14 residues long. CDR1 MNHNS and CDR2 SASEGT come from the germline V gene. The germline V and J ends were trimmed by 3 bases and 3 bases, with 9 bases remaining between them. The record originates from a study of CD8 T cells in ankylosing spondylitis. Sequencing was carried out using blood, either unsorted or a sorted T cell fraction (not recorded which). This receptor was identified in a male donor with ankylosing spondylitis or in good health (not recorded which). The genes are TRBV6-1 and TRBJ2-1; no definite D call. The CDR3 DNA is TGTGCCAGCAGTGATGCCAGGATCTACAATGAGCAGTTCTTC. Translation gives CASSDARIYNEQFF.